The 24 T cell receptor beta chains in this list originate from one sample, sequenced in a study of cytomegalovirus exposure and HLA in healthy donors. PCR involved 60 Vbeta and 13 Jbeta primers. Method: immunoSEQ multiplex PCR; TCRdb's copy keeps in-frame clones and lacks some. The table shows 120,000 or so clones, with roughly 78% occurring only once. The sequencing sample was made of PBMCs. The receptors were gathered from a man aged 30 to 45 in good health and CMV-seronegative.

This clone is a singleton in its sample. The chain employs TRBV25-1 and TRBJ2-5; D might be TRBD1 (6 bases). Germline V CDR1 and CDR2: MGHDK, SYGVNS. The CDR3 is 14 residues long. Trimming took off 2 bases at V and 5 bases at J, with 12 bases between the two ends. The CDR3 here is CASSETGYDETQYF. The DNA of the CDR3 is TGTGCCAGCAGTGAAACAGGGTATGACGAGACCCAGTACTTC.

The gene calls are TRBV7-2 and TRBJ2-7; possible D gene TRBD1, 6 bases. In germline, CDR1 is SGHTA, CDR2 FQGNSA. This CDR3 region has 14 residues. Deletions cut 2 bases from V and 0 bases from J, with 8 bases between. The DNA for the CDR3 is TGTGCCAGCAGCTTAAGGGGGACCTCCTACGAGCAGTACTTC. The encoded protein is CASSLRGTSYEQYF.

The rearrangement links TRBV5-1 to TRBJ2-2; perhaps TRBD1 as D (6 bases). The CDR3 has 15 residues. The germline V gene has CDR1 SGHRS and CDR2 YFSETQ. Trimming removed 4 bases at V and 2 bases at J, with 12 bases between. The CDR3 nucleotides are TGCGCCAGCAGCCGTGGACAGATTAACACCGGGGAGCTGTTTTTT. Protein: CASSRGQINTGELFF. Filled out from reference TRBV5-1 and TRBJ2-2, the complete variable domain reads KAGVTQTPRYLIKTRGQQVTLSCSPISGHRSVSWYQQTPGQGLQFLFEYFSETQRNKGNFPGRFSGRQFSNSRSEMNVSTLELGDSALYLCASSRGQINTGELFFGEGSRLTVL.

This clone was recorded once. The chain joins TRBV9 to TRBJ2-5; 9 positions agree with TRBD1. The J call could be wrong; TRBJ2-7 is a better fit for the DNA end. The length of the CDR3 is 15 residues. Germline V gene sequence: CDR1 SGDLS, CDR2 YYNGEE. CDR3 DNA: TGTGCCAGCAGCGTAGCTGGGACAGGGTCCTACGAGCAGTACTTC. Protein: CASSVAGTGSYEQYF.

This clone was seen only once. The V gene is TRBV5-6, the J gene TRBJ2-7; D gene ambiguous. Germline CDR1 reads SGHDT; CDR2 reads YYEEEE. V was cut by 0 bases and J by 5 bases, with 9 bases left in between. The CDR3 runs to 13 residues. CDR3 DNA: TGTGCCAGCAGCTTGGCGATGAGCCACGAGCAGTACTTC. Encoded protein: CASSLAMSHEQYF.

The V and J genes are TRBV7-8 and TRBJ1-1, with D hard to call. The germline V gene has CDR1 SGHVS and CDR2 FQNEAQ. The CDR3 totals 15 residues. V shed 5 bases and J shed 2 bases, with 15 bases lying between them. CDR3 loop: CASSQFRFINTEAFF. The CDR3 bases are TGTGCCAGCAGCCAATTTCGGTTTATCAACACTGAAGCTTTCTTT.

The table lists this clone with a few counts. The CDR3 loop reads CASSSRVTGQGVQPQHF. For the CDR3, the DNA is TGTGCCAGCAGTTCCAGGGTGACGGGACAGGGTGTACAGCCCCAGCATTTT. The chain employs TRBV11-2 and TRBJ1-5, with TRBD1 matching 9 bases. CDR1 and CDR2 (germline): SGHAT, FQNNGV. The ends lost 6 bases at V and 7 bases at J; junction bases unmatched: 16. The CDR3 is made up of 17 amino acids.

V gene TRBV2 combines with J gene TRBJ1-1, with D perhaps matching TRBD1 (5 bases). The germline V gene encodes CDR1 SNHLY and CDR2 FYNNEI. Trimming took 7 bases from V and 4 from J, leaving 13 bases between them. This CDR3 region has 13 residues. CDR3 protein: CASTAGVGTEAFF. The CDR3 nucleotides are TGTGCCAGCACCGCGGGGGTCGGCACTGAAGCTTTCTTT.

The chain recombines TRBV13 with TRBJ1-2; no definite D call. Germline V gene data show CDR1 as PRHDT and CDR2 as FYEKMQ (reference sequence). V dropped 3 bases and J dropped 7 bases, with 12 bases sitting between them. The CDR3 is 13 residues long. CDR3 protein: CASSLVSGSGYTF. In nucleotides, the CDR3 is TGTGCCAGCAGCTTGGTCTCGGGTAGTGGCTACACCTTC.

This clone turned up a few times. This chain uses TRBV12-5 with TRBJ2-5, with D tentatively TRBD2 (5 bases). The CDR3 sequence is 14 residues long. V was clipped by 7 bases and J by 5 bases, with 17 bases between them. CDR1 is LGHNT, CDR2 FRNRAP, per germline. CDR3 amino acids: CASVGPGESETQYF. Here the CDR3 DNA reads TGTGCTAGTGTTGGACCCGGGGAATCGGAGACCCAGTACTTC.

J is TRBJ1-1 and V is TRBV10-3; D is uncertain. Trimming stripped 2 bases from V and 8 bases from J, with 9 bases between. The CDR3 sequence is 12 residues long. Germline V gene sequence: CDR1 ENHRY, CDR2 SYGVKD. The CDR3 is CAISEQAIEAFF. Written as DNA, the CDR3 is TGTGCCATCAGTGAGCAGGCGATAGAAGCTTTCTTT.

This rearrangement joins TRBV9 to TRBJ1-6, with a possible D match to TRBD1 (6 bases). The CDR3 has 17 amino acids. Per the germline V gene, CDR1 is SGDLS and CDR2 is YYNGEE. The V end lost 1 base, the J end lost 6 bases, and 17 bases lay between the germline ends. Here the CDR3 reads CASSVRVPWDTNSPLHF. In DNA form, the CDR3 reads TGTGCCAGCAGCGTAAGGGTTCCCTGGGACACTAATTCACCCCTCCACTTT.

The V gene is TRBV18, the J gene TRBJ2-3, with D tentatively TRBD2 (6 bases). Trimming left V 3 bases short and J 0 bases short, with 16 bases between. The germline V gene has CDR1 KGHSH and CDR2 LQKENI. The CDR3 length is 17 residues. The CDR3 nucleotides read TGTGCCAGCTCACCCCCGCTGGGCGGGGAAAGCACAGATACGCAGTATTTT. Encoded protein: CASSPPLGGESTDTQYF. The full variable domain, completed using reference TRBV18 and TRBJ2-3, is NAGVMQNPRHLVRRRGQEARLRCSPMKGHSHVYWYRQLPEEGLKFMVYLQKENIIDESGMPKERFSAEFPKEGPSILRIQQVVRGDSAAYFCASSPPLGGESTDTQYFGPGTRLTVL.

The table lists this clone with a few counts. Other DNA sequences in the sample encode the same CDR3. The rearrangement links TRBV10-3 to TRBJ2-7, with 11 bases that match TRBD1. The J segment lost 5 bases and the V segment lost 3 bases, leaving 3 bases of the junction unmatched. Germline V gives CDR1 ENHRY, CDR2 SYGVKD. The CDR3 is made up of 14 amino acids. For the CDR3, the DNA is TGTGCCATCAGTGATAGGACAGGGGGCCACGAGCAGTACTTC. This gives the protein CAISDRTGGHEQYF.

The CDR3 here is CASSQTGQIRVSGQYF. Written as DNA, the CDR3 is TGTGCCAGCAGCCAAACAGGACAGATCCGGGTCTCCGGGCAGTACTTC. The rearrangement uses TRBV16 and TRBJ2-7; a possible D gene is TRBD1 (6 bases). This CDR3 is 16 amino acids long. Trimming stripped 2 bases from V and 9 bases from J, with 23 bases between. CDR1 KGHSY and CDR2 FQNENV come from the germline V gene.

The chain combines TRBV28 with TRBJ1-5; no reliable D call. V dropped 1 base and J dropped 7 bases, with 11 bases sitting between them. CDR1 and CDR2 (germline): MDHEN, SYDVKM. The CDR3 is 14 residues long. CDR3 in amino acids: CASSLSRGPQPQHF. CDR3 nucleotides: TGTGCCAGCAGTTTATCCCGGGGTCCCCAGCCCCAGCATTTT.

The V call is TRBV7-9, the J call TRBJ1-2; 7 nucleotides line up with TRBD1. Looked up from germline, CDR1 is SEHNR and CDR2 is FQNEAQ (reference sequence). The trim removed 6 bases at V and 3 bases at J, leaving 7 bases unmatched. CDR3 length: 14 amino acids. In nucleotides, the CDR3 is TGTGCCAGCAGACCCGCCGGGACAGACTATGGCTACACCTTC. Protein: CASRPAGTDYGYTF.

The CDR3 coding sequence is TGCGCCAGCAGCTTGGACAGGCCTGACACAGATACGCAGTATTTT. This encodes CASSLDRPDTDTQYF. This rearrangement joins TRBV5-1 to TRBJ2-3; possibly TRBD1 for D (5 bases). The V end was cut by 0 bases, the J end by 2 bases, with 10 bases between. This CDR3 is 15 amino acids long. CDR1 SGHRS and CDR2 YFSETQ come from the germline V gene.

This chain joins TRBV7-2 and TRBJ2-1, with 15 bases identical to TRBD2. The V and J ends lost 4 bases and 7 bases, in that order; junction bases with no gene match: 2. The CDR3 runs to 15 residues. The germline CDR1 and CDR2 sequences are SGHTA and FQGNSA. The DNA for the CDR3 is TGTGCCAGCAGCTCCGGGACTAGCGGGGGGAATGAGCAGTTCTTC. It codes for CASSSGTSGGNEQFF. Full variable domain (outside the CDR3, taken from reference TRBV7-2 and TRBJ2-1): GAGVSQSPSNKVTEKGKDVELRCDPISGHTALYWYRQSLGQGLEFLIYFQGNSAPDKSGLPSDRFSAERTGGSVSTLTIQRTQQEDSAVYLCASSSGTSGGNEQFFGPGTRLTVL.

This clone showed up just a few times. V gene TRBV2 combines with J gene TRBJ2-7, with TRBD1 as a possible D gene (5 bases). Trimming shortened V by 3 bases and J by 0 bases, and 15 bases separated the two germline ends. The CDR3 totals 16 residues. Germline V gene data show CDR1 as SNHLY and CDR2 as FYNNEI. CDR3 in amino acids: CASSERYGQGSYEQYF. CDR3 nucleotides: TGTGCCAGCAGTGAGAGGTATGGGCAGGGCTCCTACGAGCAGTACTTC.

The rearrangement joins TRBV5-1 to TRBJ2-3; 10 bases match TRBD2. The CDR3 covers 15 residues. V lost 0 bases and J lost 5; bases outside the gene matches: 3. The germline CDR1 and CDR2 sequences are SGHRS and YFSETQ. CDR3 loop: CASSLERGGEDTQYF. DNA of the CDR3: TGCGCCAGCAGCTTGGAGCGGGGGGGCGAAGATACGCAGTATTTT.

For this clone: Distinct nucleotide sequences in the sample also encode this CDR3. The CDR3 DNA is TGTGCCAGCTCACCAGGGACAGGTCCTTACGAGCAGTACTTC. This encodes CASSPGTGPYEQYF. The chain employs TRBV18 and TRBJ2-7; 8 bases are a match to TRBD1. The CDR3 consists of 14 residues. Germline CDR1 and CDR2: KGHSH and LQKENI. Germline trimming cut 2 bases from V and 4 bases from J; bases unmatched to any gene: 4.

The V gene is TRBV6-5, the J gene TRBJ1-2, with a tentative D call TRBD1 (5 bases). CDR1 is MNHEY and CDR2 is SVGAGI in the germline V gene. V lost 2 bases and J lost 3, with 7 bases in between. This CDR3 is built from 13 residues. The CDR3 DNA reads TGTGCCAGCAGTTACCCGGGGGACTATGGCTACACCTTC. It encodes CASSYPGDYGYTF.

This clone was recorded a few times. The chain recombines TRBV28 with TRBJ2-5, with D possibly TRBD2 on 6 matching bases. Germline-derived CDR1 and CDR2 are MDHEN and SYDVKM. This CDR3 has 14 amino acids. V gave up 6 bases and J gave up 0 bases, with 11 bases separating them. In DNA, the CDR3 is TGTGCCAGCAGCAGACTAGGCTACCAAGAGACCCAGTACTTC. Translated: CASSRLGYQETQYF.